This T cell receptor (beta chain) was sequenced for a study of blood T cell repertoires in COVID-19. The wider study: From the United States, Italy and Spain came samples of acute and convalescent COVID-19.

The repertoire was sequenced with immunoSEQ multiplex PCR; TCRdb's copy has only in-frame clones and lacks some. In the table there are fewer than 80,000 clones, 75% to 95% of which are singletons. There are 15 residues in the CDR3. V trimming: 4 bases; J trimming: 3 bases; junction bases outside the gene matches: 3. The V gene's germline CDR1 is SGHVS and CDR2 FNYEAQ. This clonotype was sampled from a human donor in a cohort sampled during active COVID-19. The sample comprised peripheral blood. The V and J genes are TRBV7-6 and TRBJ2-1; 10 positions match TRBD1. CDR3 DNA sequence: TGTGCCAGCAGCTCCCGGGACAGGGGCTACAATGAGCAGTTCTTC. Translating gives CASSSRDRGYNEQFF.